This T cell receptor beta chain originates from a study of T cell repertoires in cytomegalovirus infection. Study overall: CMV infection together with matching HLA type was indicated by public TCR beta signatures.

Overall study findings and caveats: Summed public TCR beta family frequency identified CMV carriers bearing the relevant HLA. Predominance within the ex vivo response was attributable to HLA-C-restricted CMV-specific TCR beta clonotypes.

V was pared by 1 base and J by 2 bases, with 13 bases between. In germline, CDR1 is SEHNR, CDR2 FQNEAQ (reference sequence). This CDR3 spans 16 amino acids. TCRdb processed the reads anew with MiXCR; each CDR3 protein has one entry. The sample yields fewer than 700,000 distinct CDR3 sequences, approximately 24% seen once. In the case of this clonotype: Its target is not known.

The sample comprised CD8+ T cells from PBMCs. The chain is built from TRBV7-9 and TRBJ2-3; D is unclear. The clonotype originates from a human donor in good health (CMV status not recorded). Some clones in this sample may be carry-over from other donors' samples. This CDR3 is CASSLETPLNTDTQYF. The CDR3, as DNA: TGTGCCAGCAGCTTAGAGACACCCCTAAACACAGATACGCAGTATTTT.